Described below is a single T cell receptor (beta chain) sequence and its context. What it binds is unknown. In the PCR, 60 Vbeta and 13 Jbeta primers were used. Repertoires were generated with immunoSEQ multiplex PCR, while TCRdb's copy carries only in-frame clones and drops some. The data show about 93,000 clones, under 80% seen once. The entry originates in a study of cytomegalovirus exposure and HLA in healthy donors. Whole-study context: The Caucasian-associated ancestry cluster contained 81% of the approximately 390 genotyped donors.

General observations from the study: Association of a missense DCLRE1C variant with TCR beta V- and J-gene trimming was reported in a later analysis. A few chains linked to CMV were shown in vitro to be specific for CMV antigens.

Losses at the gene ends were 0 bases for V and 6 bases for J; bases not matched to a gene: 4. The CDR3 is 15 amino acids. Germline V lookup: CDR1 LGHNA, CDR2 YSLEER. This TCR was sampled from a boy younger than 18 in good health and CMV-seronegative. Material: PBMCs. The chain is built from TRBV4-3 and TRBJ1-5, with 8 bases lining up with TRBD1. CDR3 sequence (DNA): TGCGCCAGCAGCCAAGAAACAGGGGGGACTCAGCCCCAGCATTTT. This encodes CASSQETGGTQPQHF.